This T cell receptor (beta chain) was sequenced in a study of cytomegalovirus exposure and HLA in healthy donors. Points from the study as a whole: It was only CMV serostatus that was available as immune exposure information. An observed cluster of highly shared sequence variants was recorded as a likely sequencing artifact. Analyses of presence/absence relied on an assumption of roughly uniform sequencing depth across donors. HLA restriction was apparent for most CMV-associated TCR beta chains in a later analysis.

This clone was observed a few times. Its antigen remains unknown. This PCR relied on a set of 60 Vbeta primers and 13 Jbeta primers. Profiled with immunoSEQ multiplex PCR; TCRdb holds only in-frame clones, not every one. The profile shows around 150,000 clones, roughly a tenth of them singletons. Germline V gene data show CDR1 as MRHNA and CDR2 as SNTAGT. This CDR3 spans 15 amino acids. V gave up 3 bases and J gave up 4 bases; unmatched junction bases: 4. The sample was PBMCs. The sequence came from a male donor in good health and CMV-seronegative. The chain is built from TRBV6-4 and TRBJ2-7, with 12 bases identical to TRBD2. DNA of the CDR3: TGTGCCAGCAGTGAGGGACTAGCGGGCCGGTACGAGCAGTACTTC. It codes for CASSEGLAGRYEQYF.